This T cell receptor (gamma chain) came from a study of γδ T cells in repeated Plasmodium falciparum infection (dated by TCRdb to the early 2020s). As for the study more broadly: In the natural-infection arm, Malian children exposed to intense seasonal malaria transmission were enrolled and compared against age and gender matched Australian children. The study looked at how repeated Plasmodium falciparum infection shapes the human gammadelta T cell repertoire, using both natural infection in Mali and controlled human malaria infection. The gammadelta TCR repertoires from Mali were analysed in two ways: cross-sectionally during periods with no transmission, and longitudinally across episodes of acute febrile malaria. Four controlled human malaria infections were administered to about five malaria-naive U.S. adults over around 600 days by bites from P. falciparum NF54-infected Anopheles stephensi mosquitoes. Controlled-infection subjects were sampled at baseline, immediately before selected infections, and 21 days after each infection.

CDR1 and CDR2 are drawn from the germline V gene (reference sequence): GITISATS, ISYDGTV. Here V drops 3 bases and J drops 3 bases, and the junction holds 11 bases not matched to any gene. From the cysteine through the phenylalanine, the CDR3 covers 15 amino acids. The kept DNA is CDR3 alone, 45 bases in frame from the first base. In regard to this clone: What antigen it recognizes has not been identified. A read error likely explains why the TCRdb protein, taken from a much larger clone, differs from this DNA's translation at residue 8; the protein shown is translated from the DNA.

For bulk TCR repertoire analysis, Vgamma9/Vdelta2+ and Vdelta2-negative gammadelta T cell populations were flow-sorted out of peripheral blood mononuclear cells. Receptor libraries were prepared by multiplex PCR. The sequencer was an Illumina MiSeq. Both TCR gamma (TRG) and TCR delta (TRD) chains were sequenced from each sorted gammadelta T cell sample. In the authors' own workflow: The repertoire analyses used clonotype tree plots, the accumulated frequency of the top 20 clonotypes, and diversity index (DI) and D75 metrics. TCRdb called clones afresh from the public reads with CATT; identical DNA rows were later merged. The V and J calls come from TCRdb's annotation, not from the publication. This sample is represented by over 25,000 gamma-chain clones; less than 3.5% of them were singletons. The ten biggest clones cover 30% to 35% of the sample. Study-level results and caveats: In Vdelta2-negative gammadelta TCR repertoires, which were largely Vdelta1+, repeated controlled infections appeared to drive waves of new clonotype selection. The controlled-infection cohort was small, limiting analysis of inter-individual variability in gammadelta T cell responses. Across time and infection, the Vgamma9/Vdelta2+ TCR repertoires showed a highly stable polyclonal makeup, with many TCRgamma sequences overlapping between individuals. Generalizability was limited because the Malian cohort was drawn from a small rural village of predominantly one ethnic group. Compared with the repertoires of Australian children, the Vdelta2-negative gammadelta TCR repertoires of Malian children appeared more clonally expanded, less diverse and less shared.

The origin of this receptor is a pool of human donors (malaria-infected and uninfected, not separated). The chain joins TRGV9 to TRGJ1 or TRGJ2. Sequenced material: gamma-delta T cells from blood. The nucleotide sequence reads as follows: TGTGCCTTGTGGGAGCCCACATCCTTTTATTATAAGAAACTCTTT. Its translation is CALWEPTSFYYKKLF.